These T cell receptor beta chains were read from a single sample in a study of cytomegalovirus exposure and HLA in healthy donors. Using immunoSEQ multiplex PCR, the repertoire was profiled, and TCRdb retains in-frame clones only, with some absent. The data show 45,000 to 75,000 clones, with around three quarters seen just once and around 19% held by the top ten. The sample consisted of PBMCs. These receptors came from a woman in her sixties or seventies in good health and CMV-seropositive. CDR3s include the opening cysteine and the closing phenylalanine or tryptophan. Each record gives: V gene, J gene, D gene, clone size, CDR3 protein, CDR3 DNA. A D gene is named only where the DNA matches it firmly. Expanded clones get a size class; other rows say once, few or many, or leave the size out.

TRBV5-1	TRBJ2-7	TRBD2	.	CASSPDGLAGYEQYF	TGCGCCAGCAGCCCTGACGGACTAGCGGGCTACGAGCAGTACTTC
TRBV21-1	TRBJ2-1	.	.	CAWTSGGARNLGNEQFF	TGTGCCTGGACTAGCGGGGGGGCCAGGAATCTGGGCAATGAGCAGTTCTTC
TRBV4-1	TRBJ2-2	TRBD2	.	CASSRPGGTGELFF	TGCGCCAGCAGCCGCCCGGGGGGCACCGGGGAGCTGTTTTTT
TRBV6-6	TRBJ2-7	.	.	CASSYLGAQGPEQYF	TGTGCCAGCAGTTACTTAGGGGCGCAGGGTCCAGAGCAGTACTTC
TRBV27	TRBJ2-1	.	.	CASSLGLWREQFF	TGTGCCAGCAGTTTAGGACTCTGGCGTGAGCAGTTCTTC
TRBV4-3	TRBJ2-2	.	.	CASSQDRSSPNTGELFF	TGCGCCAGCAGCCAAGATCGGTCTAGCCCGAACACCGGGGAGCTGTTTTTT
TRBV7-9	TRBJ2-1	TRBD2	.	CASSSSGGSSYNEQFF	TGTGCCAGCAGCTCGAGCGGGGGGAGCTCCTACAATGAGCAGTTCTTC
TRBV6-5	TRBJ2-7	.	.	CASSYRGMNEQYF	TGTGCCAGCAGTTACAGGGGGATGAACGAGCAGTACTTC
TRBV19	TRBJ1-1	TRBD1	.	CASRPGTGVIRSEAFF	TGTGCCAGTAGGCCAGGGACAGGGGTAATTCGTTCTGAAGCTTTCTTT
TRBV6-1	TRBJ1-5	.	once	CASTSSGPGQPQHF	TGTGCCAGCACAAGTTCAGGCCCAGGTCAGCCCCAGCATTTT